The T cell receptor beta chain under discussion was sequenced for a study of blood T cells in healthy people across ages. Germline V gene lookup returns CDR1 LGHDT and CDR2 YNNKEL (reference sequence). The CDR3 is made up of 13 amino acids. Trimming removed 3 bases from V and 7 bases from J; junction bases left unmatched: 2. In regard to this clonotype: Its antigen is unknown.

A second PCR, run for about 7 to 11 cycles, used a sample-barcoded 5' primer plus a J-beta primer mix. TCRdb used MiXCR to reprocess the 5' RACE reads, holding one entry per CDR3 protein. The repertoire consists of 1.2 million to 1.5 million distinct CDR3 sequences, with roughly 40% occurring once and the leading ten covering roughly 7.7%. Donors were healthy Caucasian individuals from Russia aged about 6 to 90. Each of the donors had approximately 10 milliliters of peripheral blood drawn into EDTA-treated Vacutainer tubes. Per sample, no less than 5 micrograms of total RNA were extracted. Whole-study results and caveats: Unsorted PBMCs blocked a conclusive comparison of naive and antigen-experienced cells.

The material sequenced was blood. V usage is TRBV3-1 and J usage is TRBJ2-1; 8 bases agree with TRBD2. The source of this sequence is a woman aged 18 to 35 in good health. The CDR3 sequence is CASSQASGNEQFF. The CDR3 DNA sequence: TGTGCCAGCAGCCAGGCTAGCGGGAATGAGCAGTTCTTC.